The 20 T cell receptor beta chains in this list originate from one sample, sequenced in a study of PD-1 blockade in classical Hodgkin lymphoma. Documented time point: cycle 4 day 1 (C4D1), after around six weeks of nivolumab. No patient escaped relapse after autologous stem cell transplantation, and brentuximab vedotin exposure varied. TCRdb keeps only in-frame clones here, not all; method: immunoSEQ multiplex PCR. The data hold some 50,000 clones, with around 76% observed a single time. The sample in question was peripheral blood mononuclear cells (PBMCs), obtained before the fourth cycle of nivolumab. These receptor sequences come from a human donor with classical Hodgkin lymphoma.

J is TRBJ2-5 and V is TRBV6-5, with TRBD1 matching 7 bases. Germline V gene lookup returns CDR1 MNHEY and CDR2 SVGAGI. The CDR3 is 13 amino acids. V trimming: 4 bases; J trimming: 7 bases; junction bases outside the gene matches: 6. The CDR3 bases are TGTGCCAGCAGTTGGGCAGGGGGTGCGACCCAGTACTTC. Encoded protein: CASSWAGGATQYF.

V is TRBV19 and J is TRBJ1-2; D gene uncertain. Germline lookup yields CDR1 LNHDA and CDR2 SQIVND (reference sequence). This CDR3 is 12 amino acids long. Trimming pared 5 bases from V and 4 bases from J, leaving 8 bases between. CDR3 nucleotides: TGTGCCAGTAGTCCCGGTGGCTATGGCTACACCTTC. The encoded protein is CASSPGGYGYTF. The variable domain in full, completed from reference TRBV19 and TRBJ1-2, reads DGGITQSPKYLFRKEGQNVTLSCEQNLNHDAMYWYRQDPGQGLRLIYYSQIVNDFQKGDIAEGYSVSREKKESFPLTVTSAQKNPTAFYLCASSPGGYGYTFGSGTRLTVV.

CDR3 sequence: CASSNYRDTYWQPQHF. CDR3 coding DNA: TGTGCCAGCAGTAATTACCGGGACACTTATTGGCAGCCCCAGCATTTT. The J gene is TRBJ1-5, the V gene TRBV28, with TRBD1 as a possible D gene (6 bases). The CDR3 contains 16 residues. Trimming stripped 5 bases from V and 7 bases from J, with 21 bases between. CDR1 is MDHEN and CDR2 is SYDVKM in the germline V gene.

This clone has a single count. The CDR3 loop is CASSLKGQGVETQYF. In DNA, the CDR3 is TGTGCCAGCAGCTTGAAGGGACAGGGGGTGGAGACCCAGTACTTC. This chain links TRBV5-6 with TRBJ2-5; 11 nucleotides line up with TRBD1. V trimming: 1 base; J trimming: 5 bases; junction bases outside the gene matches: 4. The CDR3 totals 15 residues. Germline-derived CDR1 and CDR2 are SGHDT and YYEEEE.

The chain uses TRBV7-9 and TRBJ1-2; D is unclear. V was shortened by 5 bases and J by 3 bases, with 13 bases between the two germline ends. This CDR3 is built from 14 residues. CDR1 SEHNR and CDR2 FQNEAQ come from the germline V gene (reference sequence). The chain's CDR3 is CASSPVAGDYGYTF. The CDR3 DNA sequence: TGTGCCAGCAGCCCAGTAGCAGGAGACTATGGCTACACCTTC.

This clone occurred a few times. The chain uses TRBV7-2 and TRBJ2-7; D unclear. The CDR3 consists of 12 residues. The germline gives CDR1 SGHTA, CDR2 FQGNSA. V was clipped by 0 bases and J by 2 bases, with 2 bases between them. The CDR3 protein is CASSLAPYEQYF. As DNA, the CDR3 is TGTGCCAGCAGCTTAGCGCCCTACGAGCAGTACTTC.

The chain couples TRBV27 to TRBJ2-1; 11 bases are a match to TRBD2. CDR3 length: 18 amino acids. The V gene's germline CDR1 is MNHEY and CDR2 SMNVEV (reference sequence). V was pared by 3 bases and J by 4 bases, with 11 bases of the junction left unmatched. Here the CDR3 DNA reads TGTGCCAGCAGTTTCGGTCTACGACTAGCGGGGTCTTACAATGAGCAGTTCTTC. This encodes CASSFGLRLAGSYNEQFF.

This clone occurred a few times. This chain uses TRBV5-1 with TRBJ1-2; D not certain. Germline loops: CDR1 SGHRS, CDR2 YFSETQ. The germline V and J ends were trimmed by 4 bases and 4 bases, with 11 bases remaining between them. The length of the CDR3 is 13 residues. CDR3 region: CASSPGGSYGYTF. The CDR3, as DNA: TGCGCCAGCAGCCCCGGAGGGAGCTATGGCTACACCTTC.

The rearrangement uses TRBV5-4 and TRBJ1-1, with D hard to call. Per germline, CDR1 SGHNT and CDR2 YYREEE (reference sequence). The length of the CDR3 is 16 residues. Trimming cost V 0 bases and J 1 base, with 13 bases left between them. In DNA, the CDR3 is TGTGCCAGCAGCTTGGCCCCAACAGAACCGAACACTGAAGCTTTCTTT. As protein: CASSLAPTEPNTEAFF.

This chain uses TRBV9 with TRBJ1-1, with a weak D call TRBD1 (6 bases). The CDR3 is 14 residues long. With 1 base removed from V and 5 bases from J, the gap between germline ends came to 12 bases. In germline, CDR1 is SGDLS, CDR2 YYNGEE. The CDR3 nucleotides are TGTGCCAGCAGCGTAAGGGGGGCTGGGACTGAAGCTTTCTTT. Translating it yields CASSVRGAGTEAFF.

CDR3 region: CASSEQGLAGGETQYF. The CDR3 region has the DNA TGTGCCAGCAGTGAGCAGGGACTAGCGGGAGGGGAGACCCAGTACTTC. The chain employs TRBV2 and TRBJ2-5; TRBD2 agrees at 16 bases. Germline V gene sequence: CDR1 SNHLY, CDR2 FYNNEI. The junction had 3 bases not matched to a gene; V was cut back by 3 bases and J by 5 bases. The length of the CDR3 is 16 residues.

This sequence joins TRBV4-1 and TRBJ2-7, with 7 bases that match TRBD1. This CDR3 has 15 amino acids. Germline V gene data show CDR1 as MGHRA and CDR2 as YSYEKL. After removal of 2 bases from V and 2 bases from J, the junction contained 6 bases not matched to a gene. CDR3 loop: CASSQIGDSPYEQYF. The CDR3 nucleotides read TGCGCCAGCAGCCAAATAGGGGACAGTCCCTACGAGCAGTACTTC.

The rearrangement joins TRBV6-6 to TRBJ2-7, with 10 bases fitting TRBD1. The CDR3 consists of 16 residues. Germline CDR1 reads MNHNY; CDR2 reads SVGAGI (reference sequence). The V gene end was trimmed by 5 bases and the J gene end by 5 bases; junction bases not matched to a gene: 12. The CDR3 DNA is TGTGCCAGCAGTACTAACCGACAGGGGGCGAGAAACGAGCAGTACTTC. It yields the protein CASSTNRQGARNEQYF.

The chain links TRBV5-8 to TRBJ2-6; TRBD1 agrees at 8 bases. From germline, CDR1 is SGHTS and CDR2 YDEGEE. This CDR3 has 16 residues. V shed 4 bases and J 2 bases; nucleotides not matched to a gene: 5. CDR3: CASSTNRGAGANVLTF. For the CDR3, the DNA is TGTGCCAGCAGCACGAACAGGGGGGCTGGGGCCAACGTCCTGACTTTC.

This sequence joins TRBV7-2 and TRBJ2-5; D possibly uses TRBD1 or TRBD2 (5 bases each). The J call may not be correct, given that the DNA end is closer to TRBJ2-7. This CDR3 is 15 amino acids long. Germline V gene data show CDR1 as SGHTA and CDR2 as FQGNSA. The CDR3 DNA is TGTGCCAGCAGTCCCGGGGATGGGGCGAGCGACGAGCAGTACTTC. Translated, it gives CASSPGDGASDEQYF.

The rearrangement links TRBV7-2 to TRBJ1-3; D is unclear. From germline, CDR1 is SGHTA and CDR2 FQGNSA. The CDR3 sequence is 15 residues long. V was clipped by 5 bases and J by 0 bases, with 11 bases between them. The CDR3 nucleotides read TGTGCCAGCAGCCCCGACTCGCTCTCTGGAAACACCATATATTTT. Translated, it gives CASSPDSLSGNTIYF.

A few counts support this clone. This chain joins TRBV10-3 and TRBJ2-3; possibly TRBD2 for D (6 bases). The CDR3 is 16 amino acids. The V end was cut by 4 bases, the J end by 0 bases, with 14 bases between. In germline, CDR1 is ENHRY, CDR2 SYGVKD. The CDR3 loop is CAISVLASTSTDTQYF. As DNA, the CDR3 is TGTGCCATCAGTGTCCTAGCGTCGACTAGCACAGATACGCAGTATTTT.

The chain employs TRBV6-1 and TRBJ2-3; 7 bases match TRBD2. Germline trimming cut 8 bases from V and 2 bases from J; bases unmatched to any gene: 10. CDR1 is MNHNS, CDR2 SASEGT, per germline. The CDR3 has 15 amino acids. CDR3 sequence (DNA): TGTGCCAGCGTACCACTAGCGCTAAACACAGATACGCAGTATTTT. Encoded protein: CASVPLALNTDTQYF.

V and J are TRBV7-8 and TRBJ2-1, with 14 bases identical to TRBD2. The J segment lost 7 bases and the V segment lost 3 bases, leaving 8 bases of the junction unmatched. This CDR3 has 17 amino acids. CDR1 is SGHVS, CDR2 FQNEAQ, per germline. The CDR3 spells CASSLGRGTSGRNEQFF. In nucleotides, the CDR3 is TGTGCCAGCAGCTTGGGGAGAGGGACTAGCGGGAGAAATGAGCAGTTCTTC.

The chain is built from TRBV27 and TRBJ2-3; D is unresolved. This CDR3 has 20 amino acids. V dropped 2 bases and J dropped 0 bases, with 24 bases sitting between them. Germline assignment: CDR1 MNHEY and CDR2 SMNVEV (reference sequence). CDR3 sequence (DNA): TGTGCCAGCAGTTTAGGCTCGGGCTGGGGATCCAGTGCTAGCACAGATACGCAGTATTTT. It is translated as CASSLGSGWGSSASTDTQYF.